The entry below gives a single T cell receptor (beta chain) sequence along with its context. This sample was taken from a study of tumor-infiltrating lymphocytes in primary liver carcinoma. Reverse transcription of 450 to 500 ng total RNA with a constant-region primer produced TCR beta cDNA. Three nested multiplex PCR rounds of slightly modified ARM-PCR generated TCR beta libraries. Each of the first two PCR rounds ran roughly 9 cycles with TRBV1-TRBV30 forward and C-beta reverse primers. One entry per CDR3 protein results from TCRdb running MiXCR on the multiplex PCR reads. Among under 130,000 distinct CDR3 sequences listed, approximately 82% were seen once. V gave up 8 bases and J gave up 3 bases, with 26 bases separating them. The CDR3 sequence is 16 residues long. Germline CDR1 and CDR2: SQVTM and ANQGSEA. Co-extraction of RNA and DNA was performed on roughly 20-31 mg of unsorted bulk tissue.

The chain joins TRBV29-1 to TRBJ2-7, with D perhaps TRBD1 or TRBD2 (5 bases each). The material sequenced was liver tumor tissue from sampling region 3. Indicated subset: tumor region T3, left-lateral pole. The source of this sequence is a man aged 35 to 55 with primary liver carcinoma and hepatitis B virus infection. CDR3 region: CSIDRSGRVGSYEQYF. The CDR3 coding sequence is TGCAGCATCGACCGGTCAGGGAGAGTAGGAAGCTACGAGCAGTACTTC.